This entry features one T cell receptor (beta chain) sequence. The data derive from a study of blood T cell repertoires in COVID-19. Study summary: Nucleic acid was either cDNA or gDNA, and it came from T cells, B-cell-depleted T cells, or PBMCs.

The table came from immunoSEQ multiplex PCR; TCRdb's copy has only in-frame clones and leaves some out. The repertoire holds 200,000 to 300,000 clones, about 84% seen once, with approximately 8% in the top ten. The sequence derives from a woman aged 80 or older with acute or convalescent COVID-19. The sample consisted of peripheral blood.

The DNA for the CDR3 is TGTGCCAGCAGCGTCCAATGGGCGGGGGGCGGCACAGATACGCAGTATTTT. Translating gives CASSVQWAGGGTDTQYF. This chain uses TRBV7-8 with TRBJ2-3; 8 nucleotides match TRBD2. Germline CDR1 SGHVS, CDR2 FQNEAQ. Trimming removed 5 bases from V and 1 base from J; junction bases left unmatched: 11. The CDR3 has 17 residues.